The entry below describes one T cell receptor beta chain. Its antigen remains undetermined. No qualities accompany the bases; no much larger clone lies one base away. This record comes from a study of shared clonotypes between healthy human individuals (dated by TCRdb to the early 2020s). At the level of the whole study: A couple of women and a few men aged 18 to 49 years were included in the cohort. For each donor, CD4 naive and CD4 memory were each run on three plates, CD8 naive on two plates, and CD8 memory on one plate. Libraries were prepared and TCR repertoires were sequenced by different laboratories using diverse techniques, in order to increase sequencing depth and limit assay-specific biases. Blood TCR repertoires of roughly five healthy adults were deeply sequenced to estimate repertoire size and the extent of clonotype sharing between individuals. Between about 0.9 and 8.9 billion PBMCs per donor were obtained by leukapheresis. What the study reported, not specific to this receptor: Across several donors, approximately 5% of naive CD4, roughly 3.8% of naive CD8, approximately 2.5% of memory CD4, and 0.3% to 0.45% of memory CD8 clonotypes were shared. Compared with non-shared clonotypes, the clonotypes found in all four sorted-subset donors had higher generation probabilities. The genetic and exposure-history diversity represented was limited by the small number of donors. Even with the large sequencing depth, rarefaction of the sorted-subset datasets indicated that sequencing was incomplete. Sampling was limited to blood, and TCR repertoires in tissue likely differ from TCR repertoires in blood. Estimated clonotype richness was generally larger for naive than for memory subsets. Based on pairwise subsampling, the degree of clonotype sharing among donors was expected to be affected by sequencing depth.

The donors were healthy, HIV-negative adults with no recently reported acute infections or vaccinations. Every donor was a Caucasian adult living in Nashville, Tennessee, USA. CD4+ T cells were enriched through magnetic negative selection, after which naive cells were positively selected on CD45RA and the remaining negative fraction served as the memory subset. After blood collection by leukapheresis, PBMCs were isolated using Ficoll-Histopaque density gradient centrifugation and then cryopreserved in the vapor phase of liquid nitrogen. Purity and quantity of every magnetically sorted T cell population were checked by analytical flow cytometry. Genomic DNA was isolated from each sorted fraction and quantified by UV absorbance on a Nanodrop 2000c. TCR CDR3 regions were amplified from genomic DNA by multiplex PCR using the deep immunoSEQ assay. Extracted genomic DNA from each cell subset was spread evenly across all wells of several immunoSEQ 96-well plates, with each plate serving as a replicate. For sorted subsets, each replicate PCR was loaded with about 0.2 ug genomic DNA, equivalent to 30,000 or so T cell genomes. Purified libraries were quantified with a Qubit 3.0 fluorometer, sized on a Bioanalyzer 2100, and re-quantified with the KAPA Library Quantification kit. A separate single-read 150-cycle Illumina NextSeq 550 flow cell was used to sequence each immunoSEQ 96-well plate. As for the authors' bioinformatics: The immunoSEQ output contained only junctional sequences without quality scores, so filtering could not match that applied to full-length reads. Sequences were annotated with PyIR, a Python wrapper for IgBLAST v1.9, and V/J genes and CDR3 were assigned using IMGT germline references. Reads were filtered out if the reads had weak V/J assignments (E-value above 1e-6), no CDR3, stop codons, out-of-frame junctions, or ambiguous translated residues. V3J clonotypes were defined by identical inferred V gene, J gene, and CDR3 amino acid sequence. Percentage overlap between repertoires was calculated by dividing the number of shared unique clonotypes by the size of the smaller repertoire. RTK rarefaction, the Chao1 estimator, and Recon v2.1 estimates of unobserved clonotypes were used to assess repertoire richness. For all TCRbeta clonotypes obtained by the gDNA method from a handful of donors, generation probabilities were computed with OLGA. TCRdb took over this immuneACCESS table, retaining in-frame rearrangements with V and J assigned. Such tables are incomplete; in checked studies, under half of the missing clones stem from an unresolved V gene, and the remainder is unexplained. V and J calls and clone size follow that table, whereas D and trimming were derived from the DNA. The sample records about 2.4 million clones, 93% of which are singletons. The ten largest clonotypes hold approximately 0.36% of the sample.

The sample comprised naive CD4+ T cells from PBMCs. This specimen's cell subset or site label, per the study, means: CD45RA+ positively selected. The sequence derives from a man younger than 35 in good health. Some clones in this sample may be carry-over from other donors' samples.

CDR3 reads: CASSAGLASYNEQFF. The DNA sequence follows: TGCGCCAGCAGCGCGGGACTAGCGAGCTACAATGAGCAGTTCTTC. The chain is encoded by TRBV5-1 joined to TRBJ2-1, and 10 junction bases match TRBD2. The germline V gene provides CDR1 SGHRS and CDR2 YFSETQ. Including cysteine and phenylalanine, the CDR3 has 15 amino acids. Only the CDR3 part of the read is kept: 45 bases, read in frame from the first base. V has 4 bases trimmed and J has 3 bases trimmed; junction bases matching no gene number 4. Beyond the CDR3, the reference TRBV5-1 and TRBJ2-1 genes provide the residues; the full variable domain reads: KAGVTQTPRYLIKTRGQQVTLSCSPISGHRSVSWYQQTPGQGLQFLFEYFSETQRNKGNFPGRFSGRQFSNSRSEMNVSTLELGDSALYLCASSAGLASYNEQFFGPGTRLTVL.